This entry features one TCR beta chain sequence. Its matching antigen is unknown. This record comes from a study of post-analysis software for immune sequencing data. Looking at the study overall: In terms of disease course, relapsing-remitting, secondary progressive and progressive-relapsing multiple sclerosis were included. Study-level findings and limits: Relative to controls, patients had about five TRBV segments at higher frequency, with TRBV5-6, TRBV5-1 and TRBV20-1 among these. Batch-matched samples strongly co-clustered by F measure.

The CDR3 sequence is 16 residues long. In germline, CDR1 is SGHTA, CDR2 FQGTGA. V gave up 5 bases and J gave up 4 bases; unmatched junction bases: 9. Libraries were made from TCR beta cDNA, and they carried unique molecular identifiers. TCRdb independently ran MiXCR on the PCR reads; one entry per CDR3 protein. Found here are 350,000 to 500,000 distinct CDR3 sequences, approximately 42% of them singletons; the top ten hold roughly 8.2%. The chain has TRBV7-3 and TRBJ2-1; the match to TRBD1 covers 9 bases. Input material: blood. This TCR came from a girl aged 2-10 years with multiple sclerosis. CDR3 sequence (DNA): TGTGCCAGCAGCGGAAATACAGGGGGCCCTTACAATGAGCAGTTCTTC. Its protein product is CASSGNTGGPYNEQFF.